The T cell receptor beta chain under discussion was sequenced for a study of identical twins. Germline trimming cut 6 bases from V and 1 base from J; bases unmatched to any gene: 12. This CDR3 spans 16 amino acids. Each cDNA held unique molecular identifiers, and template switching gave it a universal primer site. Each CDR3 protein gets one entry after TCRdb re-called the 5' RACE reads with MiXCR. The table records hundreds of thousands of distinct CDR3 sequences, about 12% of them present only once. This clonotype was seen a handful of times. The antigen is unknown. Study-level results: Beta clonotypes that were abundant in cord blood contained fewer insertions, a pattern absent from memory repertoires.

The sample was also linked to a second study, of yellow fever vaccine responses in identical twins.

The TCR was taken from a woman younger than 35 in good health. The J gene is TRBJ2-7, the V gene TRBV12-3 or TRBV12-4; 7 positions match TRBD1. The sequenced sample was PBMCs. The CDR3 reads CASSFGSGTESYEQYF. The CDR3 coding sequence is TGTGCCAGCAGCTTTGGATCCGGGACAGAGTCCTACGAGCAGTACTTC.